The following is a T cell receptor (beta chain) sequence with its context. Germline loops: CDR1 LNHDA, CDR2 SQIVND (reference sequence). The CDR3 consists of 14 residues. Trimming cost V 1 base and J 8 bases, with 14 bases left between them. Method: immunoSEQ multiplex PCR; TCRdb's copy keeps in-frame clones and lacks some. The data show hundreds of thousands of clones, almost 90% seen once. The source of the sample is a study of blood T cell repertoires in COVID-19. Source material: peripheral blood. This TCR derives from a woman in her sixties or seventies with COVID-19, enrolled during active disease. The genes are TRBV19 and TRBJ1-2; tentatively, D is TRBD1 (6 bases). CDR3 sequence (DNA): TGTGCCAGTAGTATAGGGTTGGAAACAGGGGGCTACACCTTC. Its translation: CASSIGLETGGYTF.